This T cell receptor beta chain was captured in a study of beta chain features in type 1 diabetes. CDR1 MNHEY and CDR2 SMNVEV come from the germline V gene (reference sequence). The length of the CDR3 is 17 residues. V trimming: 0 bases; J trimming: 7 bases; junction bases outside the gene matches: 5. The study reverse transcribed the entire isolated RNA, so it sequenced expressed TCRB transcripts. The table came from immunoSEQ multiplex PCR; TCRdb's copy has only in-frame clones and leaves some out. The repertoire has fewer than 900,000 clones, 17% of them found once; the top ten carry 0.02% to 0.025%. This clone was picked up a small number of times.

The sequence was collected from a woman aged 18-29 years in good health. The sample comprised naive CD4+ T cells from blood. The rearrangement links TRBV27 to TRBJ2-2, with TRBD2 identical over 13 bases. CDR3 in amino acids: CASSLSLTSGRVGELFF. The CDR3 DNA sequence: TGTGCCAGCAGTTTATCGCTTACTAGCGGGAGGGTCGGGGAGCTGTTTTTT.